A selection of T cell receptor beta chains follows, all from one sample in a study of blood T cell repertoires in COVID-19. Sequencing was performed with immunoSEQ multiplex PCR; in TCRdb, only in-frame clones are kept and a portion is missing. Here the sample spans about 110,000 clones, roughly 70% being singletons. The sequencing sample was made of peripheral blood. The receptors here all came from a middle-aged woman with acute or convalescent COVID-19. Each CDR3 is given with its conserved first and last residue. Fields, in order: D gene, clone size, V gene, J gene, CDR3 DNA, CDR3 protein. D genes are given only for firm matches. Size values are once, few and many counts, or a class for expanded clones, and some rows have none.

NA	NA	TRBV5-1	TRBJ2-1	TGCGCCAGCAGCTTGGAACAGAGTGTCGATGAGCAGTTCTTC	CASSLEQSVDEQFF
NA	NA	TRBV6-4	TRBJ1-4	TGTGCCAGTTACAGGGCCCCAACTAATGAAAAACTGTTTTTT	CASYRAPTNEKLFF
NA	NA	TRBV5-4	TRBJ2-1	TGTGCCAGCAGCCCAGACAGCTCCAACTCCTACAATGAGCAGTTCTTC	CASSPDSSNSYNEQFF
NA	NA	TRBV5-5	TRBJ2-7	TGTGCCAGCAGCTCCCGACACTCCTACGAGCAGTACTTC	CASSSRHSYEQYF
TRBD1	NA	TRBV11-2	TRBJ2-2	TGTGCCAGCAGCTTACGAATGCGGGACAGGGGAGTCGCCGGGGAGCTGTTTTTT	CASSLRMRDRGVAGELFF
NA	NA	TRBV4-1	TRBJ2-7	TGCGCCAGCAGCCAAGGAGCCCTAGCGCCCTACGAGCAGTACTTC	CASSQGALAPYEQYF
TRBD1	NA	TRBV3-1/TRBV3-2	TRBJ1-1	TGTGCCAGCAGCCTTCAGGGGGCCTCGGGCACTGAAGCTTTCTTT	CASSLQGASGTEAFF
NA	NA	TRBV5-1	TRBJ2-1	TGCGCCAGCACCATTAACAGGGAGAGTGAGCAGTTCTTC	CASTINRESEQFF
NA	NA	TRBV11-1	TRBJ2-5	TGTGCCAGCAGCAACGGGAATCAAGAGACCCAGTACTTC	CASSNGNQETQYF
TRBD1	NA	TRBV12-5	TRBJ1-1	TGTGCTAGTGGTTTGGGGACAGGCCATATGAACACTGAAGCTTTCTTT	CASGLGTGHMNTEAFF
NA	few	TRBV27	TRBJ2-3	TGTGCCAGCACTTTCGGGGGGCCGAACACAGATACGCAGTATTTT	CASTFGGPNTDTQYF
TRBD2	NA	TRBV6-5	TRBJ2-7	TGTGCCAGCAACCCGGCCCTAGCGGGGGGGCACGAGCAGTACTTC	CASNPALAGGHEQYF
TRBD2	NA	TRBV25-1	TRBJ2-4	TGTGCCAGCAGTCTTAGCGGGGGGAACATTCAGTACTTC	CASSLSGGNIQYF
TRBD2	NA	TRBV20-1	TRBJ2-7	TGCAGTGCTAGTGCGATCGGGGGGGGCCTGCTTGTGAACGAGCAGTACTTC	CSASAIGGGLLVNEQYF
TRBD1	NA	TRBV29-1	TRBJ1-2	TGCAGCGTTGAAGGGGACAGCCTTCTTAACTATGGCTACACCTTC	CSVEGDSLLNYGYTF
TRBD1	NA	TRBV6-1	TRBJ2-7	TGTGCCAGCAGTGAAGATGGACAGGAGACCTACGAGCAGTACTTC	CASSEDGQETYEQYF
TRBD1	NA	TRBV13	TRBJ1-4	TGTGCCAGCAGCCCTAGGACAGGGCTCAATGAAAAACTGTTTTTT	CASSPRTGLNEKLFF